The rows below give T cell receptor beta chains drawn from one sample of a study of T cells in Graves' hyperthyroidism and ophthalmopathy. MiXCR was run by TCRdb on the multiplex PCR reads, yielding one entry per CDR3 protein. The repertoire holds a few hundred thousand distinct CDR3 sequences, with roughly 14% as singletons. The sequencing input was blood. All receptors derive from a woman aged 18-30 years with Graves' hyperthyroidism that later progressed to Graves' ophthalmopathy. The CDR3 runs from the conserved cysteine through the conserved F or W. The order of the fields is V gene, D gene, clone size, CDR3 length, J gene, CDR3 DNA, CDR3 protein. The D gene is left open where the match is weak. Only part of the rows carry a size: once, few, many, or a class if the clone is expanded.

TRBV19	-	-	13	TRBJ1-5	TGTGCCAGTAGAGGGGACAGCAATCAGCCCCAGCATTTT	CASRGDSNQPQHF
TRBV7-3	-	-	14	TRBJ2-3	TGTGCCAGCAGTCCGGGACTTACAACAGATACGCAGTATTTT	CASSPGLTTDTQYF
TRBV7-9	-	few	16	TRBJ2-3	TGTGCCAGCAGCTTAATGGCTAGCGCACACACAGATACGCAGTATTTT	CASSLMASAHTDTQYF
TRBV20-1	-	few	14	TRBJ1-5	TGCAGTGCTAGCGGAGGGCCGTCTAATCAGCCCCAGCATTTT	CSASGGPSNQPQHF
TRBV2	-	-	12	TRBJ2-1	TGTGCCAGCAGTGACGACAGGAGAGAGCAGTTCTTC	CASSDDRREQFF
TRBV20-1	-	many	16	TRBJ1-1	TGCAGTGCCCGCGACAGGCCCCGCTTAATTCGCACTGAAGCTTTCTTT	CSARDRPRLIRTEAFF
TRBV12-3/TRBV12-4	TRBD1	many	16	TRBJ2-2	TGTGCCAGCACCAACAGGGGGGCTTTGAACACCGGGGAGCTGTTTTTT	CASTNRGALNTGELFF
TRBV3-1	-	many	20	TRBJ2-3	TGTGCCAGCAGCCAAAATCGGTTTGGCGGGACGGTCGCCATCACAGATACGCAGTATTTT	CASSQNRFGGTVAITDTQYF
TRBV20-1	TRBD1	many	16	TRBJ2-4	TGCAGTGCCACCGGGACAGGGACGATAGCCAAAAACATTCAGTACTTC	CSATGTGTIAKNIQYF
TRBV9	TRBD2	many	17	TRBJ2-7	TGTGCCAGCAGCCCAGACAGGACTAGCGGGAGAACGGGTGAGCAGTACTTC	CASSPDRTSGRTGEQYF
TRBV6-2/TRBV6-3	TRBD2	many	14	TRBJ2-1	TGTGCCAGCAGTTACGGGACTAGAAAGGATGAGCAGTTCTTC	CASSYGTRKDEQFF
TRBV18	TRBD1	many	13	TRBJ2-1	TGTGCCAGCTCACTGGGACAGATAAATGAGCAGTTCTTC	CASSLGQINEQFF
TRBV6-1	TRBD2	-	14	TRBJ2-3	TGTGCCAGCAGAGATGCGGGAGGGCCTTATACGCAGTATTTT	CASRDAGGPYTQYF
TRBV20-1	TRBD2	many	15	TRBJ2-7	TGCAGTGCTTTAAAGCCGGGACTAACTTATTACGAGCAGTACTTC	CSALKPGLTYYEQYF
TRBV29-1	-	many	10	TRBJ2-7	TGCAGCGTTCGCATGGACGAGCAGTACTTC	CSVRMDEQYF
TRBV28	-	many	14	TRBJ1-1	TGTGCCAGCAGTGGTTCAGGATTCCACACTGAAGCTTTCTTT	CASSGSGFHTEAFF
TRBV20-1	-	many	13	TRBJ1-1	TGCAGTGCCGATCCCACGGAGTACGGTGAAGCTTTCTTT	CSADPTEYGEAFF
TRBV28	TRBD2	-	16	TRBJ2-7	TGTGCCAGCAGTACCCGGGCTAGCGGGAGGTCGTACGAGCAGTACTTC	CASSTRASGRSYEQYF
TRBV6-1	TRBD1	few	15	TRBJ2-7	TGTGCCAGCAGTGAAGCGGGGACAGCTTTATACGAGCAGTACTTC	CASSEAGTALYEQYF
TRBV7-2	-	few	11	TRBJ2-7	TGTGCCAGCAGCTTAAGGTCCGAGCAGTACTTC	CASSLRSEQYF
TRBV19	TRBD2	few	18	TRBJ2-3	TGTGCCAGCGCAAGAATAGCGGGAGGTTCACTTAATACAGATACGCAGTATTTT	CASARIAGGSLNTDTQYF
TRBV29-1	TRBD1	many	15	TRBJ2-7	TGCAGCGTTGAAGAAGGGGGACAGGGTACCCTCGAGCAGTACTTC	CSVEEGGQGTLEQYF
TRBV6-2/TRBV6-3	-	-	16	TRBJ2-1	TGTGGCAGCAGTTACGGGCTCTTTGGCTCCTACAATGGGCAGTTCTTC	CGSSYGLFGSYNGQFF
TRBV18	TRBD1	many	14	TRBJ2-7	TGTGCCAGCTCCCAACAGGGGGCAGGCTACGAGCAGTACTTC	CASSQQGAGYEQYF
TRBV7-9	TRBD1	many	16	TRBJ2-7	TGTGCCAGCAGCCCGGGACAGGGGGCTACCGCCTACGAGCAGTACTTC	CASSPGQGATAYEQYF
TRBV6-1	-	many	17	TRBJ1-5	TGTGCCAGCAGTGAAGGGACGGCCCTAGGGGGCAATCAGCCCCAGCATTTT	CASSEGTALGGNQPQHF
TRBV28	-	many	13	TRBJ1-2	TGTGCCAGCAGTTTGGGCCTGAGTGATGGCTACACCTTC	CASSLGLSDGYTF
TRBV6-1	-	many	14	TRBJ2-3	TGTGCCAGCAGTGAACGTGGGAGTCTGGATACGCAGTATTTT	CASSERGSLDTQYF
TRBV27	-	many	14	TRBJ2-7	TGTGCCAGCAGACGGACAGACCTTTCACGAGAGCAGTACTTC	CASRRTDLSREQYF
TRBV12-3/TRBV12-4	TRBD2	many	15	TRBJ2-3	TGTGCCAGCACCTTAGCGGGAGGCCGCACAGATACGCAGTATTTT	CASTLAGGRTDTQYF
TRBV6-2/TRBV6-3	-	many	14	TRBJ2-1	TGTGCCAGCAGTTACACTGTCCCCTACAATGAGCAGTTCTTC	CASSYTVPYNEQFF
TRBV20-1	-	few	14	TRBJ2-1	TGCAGTGCTAGAGATATTTCCACGAACAATGAGCAGTTCTTC	CSARDISTNNEQFF
TRBV11-2	-	-	14	TRBJ2-6	TGTGCCAGCAGCCCGATCCAGGGGGCCAACGTCCTGACTTTC	CASSPIQGANVLTF
TRBV20-1	-	-	13	TRBJ2-7	TGCAGTGCTAGGGCCAGAATCTCCTACGAGCAGTACTTC	CSARARISYEQYF
TRBV27	-	few	13	TRBJ1-4	TGTGCCAGCAGTTTACAGTATGATGAAAAACTGTTTTTT	CASSLQYDEKLFF
TRBV3-1	-	many	13	TRBJ2-2	TGTGCCAGCAGCCAATTGTCGACCGGGGAGCTGTTTTTT	CASSQLSTGELFF
TRBV28	TRBD1	-	16	TRBJ1-1	TGTGCCGGCAGTCAGGGGGGGACAGGGGTCCACACTGAAGCTTTCTTT	CAGSQGGTGVHTEAFF
TRBV20-1	TRBD2	few	15	TRBJ2-7	TGCAGTGCTAAACCGGGACTAGCGGGAGTCTACGAGCAGTACTTC	CSAKPGLAGVYEQYF
TRBV28	-	many	15	TRBJ1-4	TGTGCCAGCAGTCCCCACTCTTGGTCCCATGAAAAACTGTTTTTT	CASSPHSWSHEKLFF
TRBV20-1	-	few	12	TRBJ2-4	TGCAGTGCTAGAGATAGACTTCACATTCAGTACTTC	CSARDRLHIQYF
TRBV7-2	TRBD2	once	15	TRBJ2-5	TGTGCCAGCAGGGGACTAGCGGGAGCCTCAGAGACCCAGTACTTC	CASRGLAGASETQYF
TRBV20-1	-	many	13	TRBJ2-1	TGCAGTGCTAGGAAGGCAGGGGGGAATGAGCAGTTCTTC	CSARKAGGNEQFF
TRBV4-1	TRBD2	few	16	TRBJ2-7	TGCGCCAGCAGCCAAGCCCCCCTAGCGGGTGGATACGAGCAGTACTTC	CASSQAPLAGGYEQYF
TRBV5-1	-	many	14	TRBJ2-7	TGCGCCAGCAGCTTGGGCGGGGGCCAGAACGAGCAGTACTTC	CASSLGGGQNEQYF
TRBV20-1	TRBD1	few	14	TRBJ2-2	TGCAGTGCTGCCGGGACAGGGAAGACCGGGGAGCTGTTTTTT	CSAAGTGKTGELFF
TRBV18	-	few	18	TRBJ1-1	TGTGCCAGCTCACCAATCTTAAAAGTGACCCTTATGAACACTGAAGCTTTCTTT	CASSPILKVTLMNTEAFF
TRBV12-3/TRBV12-4	-	many	12	TRBJ2-1	TGTGCCAGCAGTTTTCGGCCGAGTGAGCAGTTCTTC	CASSFRPSEQFF
TRBV6-6	-	many	15	TRBJ2-5	TGTGCCAGCAGTTACGATTCAGGGGTTAGGGAGACCCAGTACTTC	CASSYDSGVRETQYF
TRBV7-6	TRBD2	few	15	TRBJ2-7	TGTGCCAGCAGCCCTGCTAGCGGGAGGGCCCACGAGCAGTACTTC	CASSPASGRAHEQYF
TRBV19	TRBD1	-	14	TRBJ1-5	TGCGAAGTTAGGGGGCCAGGGATTGATCAGCCCCAGCATTTT	CEVRGPGIDQPQHF
TRBV29-1	TRBD2	many	15	TRBJ2-3	TGCAGCGTTGAAATCAGCGGGACCCGCACAGATACGCAGTATTTT	CSVEISGTRTDTQYF
TRBV5-1	-	many	13	TRBJ2-7	TGCGCCAGCAGCGGTGGCAGGGGTTACGAGCAGTACTTC	CASSGGRGYEQYF
TRBV4-3	-	-	15	TRBJ2-1	TGCGCCAGCAGCCAAGTAGGGGAGATCTACAATGAGCAGTTCTTC	CASSQVGEIYNEQFF
TRBV2	TRBD2	many	17	TRBJ2-5	TGTGCCCAAGTCGAGTCCCGGCTAGCGGGAAAAAAACTGACCCAGTACTTC	CAQVESRLAGKKLTQYF
TRBV12-3/TRBV12-4	-	many	13	TRBJ2-7	TGTGCCAGCACCTCTCCTGGGGCCTACGAGCAGTACTTC	CASTSPGAYEQYF